The 12 T cell receptor beta chains below were found in one sample sequenced in a study of blood T cell repertoires in COVID-19. The repertoire was sequenced with immunoSEQ multiplex PCR; TCRdb's copy has only in-frame clones and lacks some. The sample includes fewer than 200,000 clones, 70% to 80% of them seen just once. The material sequenced was peripheral blood. The source is an older woman with COVID-19, enrolled during active disease.

The chain couples TRBV24-1 to TRBJ1-2; 11 bases line up with TRBD1. Per germline, CDR1 KGHDR and CDR2 SFDVKD. The CDR3 has 16 amino acids. V lost 3 bases and J lost 4; bases outside the gene matches: 6. In DNA, the CDR3 is TGTGCCACCAGTGATCTCCGGACAGGGGGCATCTATGGCTACACCTTC. Translated: CATSDLRTGGIYGYTF.

This chain links TRBV19 with TRBJ2-3; TRBD1 matches at 8 bases. Germline trimming cut 5 bases from V and 3 bases from J; bases unmatched to any gene: 4. From germline, CDR1 is LNHDA and CDR2 SQIVND (reference sequence). The CDR3 sequence is 14 residues long. For the CDR3, the DNA is TGTGCCAGTAGTCTCGGACAGGGAACAGATACGCAGTATTTT. It is translated as CASSLGQGTDTQYF.

The CDR3 is CASSQLSRETQYF. The CDR3 nucleotides are TGTGCCAGCAGCCAGTTATCGAGGGAGACCCAGTACTTC. The V and J genes are TRBV27 and TRBJ2-5; D is unresolved. The germline V gene has CDR1 MNHEY and CDR2 SMNVEV (reference sequence). Deletions cut 6 bases from V and 5 bases from J, with 13 bases between. CDR3 length: 13 residues.

The chain employs TRBV4-1 and TRBJ2-7; TRBD1 agrees at 7 bases. In germline, CDR1 is MGHRA, CDR2 YSYEKL. The CDR3 covers 13 residues. The trim removed 2 bases at V and 6 bases at J, leaving 4 bases unmatched. The DNA of the CDR3 is TGCGCCAGCAGCCAATTCTCAGGGGGCGAGCAGTACTTC. Translating it yields CASSQFSGGEQYF.

The chain links TRBV6-1 to TRBJ2-2; possibly TRBD1 for D (5 bases). This CDR3 region has 15 residues. Trimming removed 3 bases at V and 7 bases at J, with 15 bases between. The germline V gene has CDR1 MNHNS and CDR2 SASEGT. CDR3 nucleotide sequence: TGTGCCAGCAGTGATGTGGCAGCCCAGGGCGGGGAGCTGTTTTTT. Its protein product is CASSDVAAQGGELFF.

This clone showed up just once. The chain employs TRBV19 and TRBJ1-3; TRBD1 matches 9 bases. Trimming removed 7 bases from V and 3 bases from J; junction bases left unmatched: 1. The CDR3 runs 13 residues. In germline, CDR1 is LNHDA, CDR2 SQIVND (reference sequence). The CDR3 DNA reads TGTGCCAGTAACAGGGGGCTTGGAAACACCATATATTTT. This translates into CASNRGLGNTIYF.

This chain connects TRBV27 to TRBJ1-6, with D perhaps TRBD1 (5 bases). This CDR3 has 16 amino acids. Germline CDR1 and CDR2: MNHEY and SMNVEV (reference sequence). Trimming stripped 2 bases from V and 0 bases from J, with 8 bases between. The DNA for the CDR3 is TGTGCCAGCAGTTTAGTTCAGGGCTCCTATAATTCACCCCTCCACTTT. This sequence encodes CASSLVQGSYNSPLHF.

The chain recombines TRBV7-8 with TRBJ2-3; D not resolved. The CDR3 length is 15 residues. V was clipped by 0 bases and J by 4 bases, with 11 bases between them. The germline gives CDR1 SGHVS, CDR2 FQNEAQ. The CDR3 sequence: CASSLAPAIPDTQYF. In nucleotides, the CDR3 is TGTGCCAGCAGCTTAGCGCCCGCTATACCAGATACGCAGTATTTT.

This sequence joins TRBV28 and TRBJ1-4; D may be TRBD1 (5 bases). CDR3 length equals 15 residues. Germline V gene data show CDR1 as MDHEN and CDR2 as SYDVKM. V was trimmed by 8 bases and J by 5 bases, leaving 18 bases between them. CDR3 DNA: TGTGCCAGCCTCACTAGCGGGGGAGGGAATGAAAAACTGTTTTTT. Amino acids: CASLTSGGGNEKLFF.

This clone was seen only once. The V gene is TRBV9, the J gene TRBJ1-2, with D tentatively TRBD1 (6 bases). V was shortened by 0 bases and J by 4 bases, with 10 bases between the two germline ends. Germline CDR1 and CDR2: SGDLS and YYNGEE. This CDR3 spans 14 amino acids. The CDR3 sequence is CASSVVGGVYGYTF. The CDR3, as DNA: TGTGCCAGCAGCGTAGTTGGGGGCGTCTATGGCTACACCTTC.

The J gene is TRBJ2-3, the V gene TRBV3-1 (or the pseudogene TRBV3-2); 12 bases map to TRBD2. The junction had 17 bases not matched to a gene; V was cut back by 7 bases and J by 9 bases. CDR3 size: 17 residues. CDR1 LGHDT and CDR2 YNNKEL come from the germline V gene (reference sequence). This chain's CDR3 is CASKLAGGNTDMATQYF. The CDR3 nucleotides read TGTGCCAGCAAACTAGCGGGGGGTAATACAGATATGGCCACGCAGTATTTT.

This sequence joins TRBV28 and TRBJ1-1; unclear D gene. Trimming removed 5 bases from V and 0 bases from J, with 19 bases in between. This CDR3 contains 17 residues. Germline-derived CDR1 and CDR2 are MDHEN and SYDVKM. The CDR3 here is CASSPGEIWKVNTEAFF. CDR3 DNA sequence: TGTGCCAGCAGTCCCGGAGAGATCTGGAAGGTGAACACTGAAGCTTTCTTT.